A single sample gave rise to the 17 T cell receptor beta chains below, sequenced in a study of vaccination effects on CD4 cells after COVID-19. The antigens of these receptors remain unknown. Sequencing in the ViraFEST assay came after antigen-specific CD4+ T cells had been expanded with viral peptide pools, which were used to stimulate PBMC. Cultured cells yielded isolated CD4+ T cells after around 9 days. This individual tested PCR-positive for SARS-CoV-2 infection between March and December 2020. Profiled with immunoSEQ multiplex PCR; TCRdb holds only in-frame clones, not every one. The sample records approximately 40,000 clones, 73% being singletons. This specimen consisted of CD4+ T cells from PBMCs cultured with a peptide pool, obtained before COVID-19 vaccination. The source is a human donor who had a prior SARS-CoV-2 infection.

The chain combines TRBV12-5 with TRBJ2-1; 11 nucleotides align to TRBD1. The J segment lost 4 bases and the V segment lost 3 bases, leaving 11 bases of the junction unmatched. There are 18 residues in the CDR3. The germline gives CDR1 LGHNT, CDR2 FRNRAP. CDR3 region: CASGLGQGALGYYNEQFF. The CDR3 region has the DNA TGTGCTAGTGGTTTAGGACAGGGGGCCTTGGGCTATTACAATGAGCAGTTCTTC.

This chain uses TRBV4-2 with TRBJ1-5; no firm D call. The CDR3 contains 15 residues. Trimming shortened V by 1 base and J by 0 bases, and 7 bases separated the two germline ends. Germline lookup yields CDR1 LGHNA and CDR2 YNFKEQ. The CDR3 region has the DNA TGTGCCAGCAGCCAAGTGCCACTTAGCAATCAGCCCCAGCATTTT. Translating gives CASSQVPLSNQPQHF.

The genes are TRBV27 and TRBJ1-6; D might be TRBD1 (5 bases). This CDR3 spans 15 amino acids. Trimming took 1 base from V and 10 from J, leaving 14 bases between them. Looked up from germline, CDR1 is MNHEY and CDR2 is SMNVEV (reference sequence). The CDR3 DNA reads as TGTGCCAGCAGTTTATGGGACGGTCCGAGATCACCCCTCCACTTT. Translating gives CASSLWDGPRSPLHF.

This clone was detected a few times. The chain has TRBV4-1 and TRBJ1-4; the match to TRBD1 covers 7 bases. In germline, CDR1 is MGHRA, CDR2 YSYEKL. V lost 0 bases to trimming and J lost 2 bases; unmatched junction nucleotides: 0. The CDR3 length is 15 residues. CDR3 DNA: TGCGCCAGCAGCCAAGAGACAGGGACTAATGAAAAACTGTTTTTT. Translating it yields CASSQETGTNEKLFF.

This sequence joins TRBV6-4 and TRBJ1-3; D unresolved. CDR3 length: 14 amino acids. The germline V gene has CDR1 MRHNA and CDR2 SNTAGT. Trimming shortened V by 4 bases and J by 4 bases, and 11 bases separated the two germline ends. The CDR3 protein is CASSGLDPGNTIYF. In DNA, the CDR3 is TGTGCCAGCAGTGGCCTGGACCCCGGAAACACCATATATTTT.

The chain recombines TRBV19 with TRBJ2-5; 8 nucleotides line up with TRBD2. This CDR3 contains 14 residues. Germline CDR1 and CDR2: LNHDA and SQIVND (reference sequence). After removal of 1 base from V and 7 bases from J, the junction contained 5 bases not matched to a gene. CDR3 sequence reads: CASSIGAGDVTQYF. CDR3 in DNA: TGTGCCAGTAGTATAGGAGCGGGAGATGTGACCCAGTACTTC.

The CDR3 DNA is TGTGCCAGCAGTGGGACTTATCCCTACGAGCAGTACTTC. Protein sequence: CASSGTYPYEQYF. V is TRBV2 and J is TRBJ2-7, with a possible D match to TRBD2 (5 bases). V dropped 4 bases and J dropped 2 bases, with 9 bases sitting between them. CDR1 is SNHLY, CDR2 FYNNEI, per germline. There are 13 residues in the CDR3.

In its sample, this clone was seen a few times. This chain connects TRBV5-1 to TRBJ2-7; 7 bases match TRBD2. The CDR3 covers 14 residues. Losses at the gene ends were 0 bases for V and 5 bases for J; bases not matched to a gene: 5. The germline V gene encodes CDR1 SGHRS and CDR2 YFSETQ. This chain's CDR3 is CASSLGGSTDEQYF. As DNA, the CDR3 is TGCGCCAGCAGCTTGGGCGGGAGTACGGACGAGCAGTACTTC.

The chain carries TRBV2 and TRBJ2-6, with no clear D. Trimming took 1 base from V and 0 from J, leaving 4 bases between them. The CDR3 is 15 residues long. The germline V gene has CDR1 SNHLY and CDR2 FYNNEI. CDR3 region: CASSEEGSGANVLTF. Written as DNA, the CDR3 is TGTGCCAGCAGTGAAGAGGGCTCTGGGGCCAACGTCCTGACTTTC.

V and J are TRBV5-6 and TRBJ2-7; 13 bases are a match to TRBD2. V lost 4 bases, J lost 7 bases, and 11 bases stayed unmatched. This CDR3 is built from 16 residues. Germline CDR1 and CDR2: SGHDT and YYEEEE. This CDR3 reads CASSSALGLAGVEQYF. The DNA of the CDR3 is TGTGCCAGCAGCAGTGCTTTAGGACTAGCGGGAGTTGAGCAGTACTTC.

The table lists this clone with a few counts. The chain uses TRBV25-1 and TRBJ1-5; the match to TRBD1 covers 9 bases. The length of the CDR3 is 14 residues. Germline lookup yields CDR1 MGHDK and CDR2 SYGVNS. V lost 2 bases to trimming and J lost 7 bases; unmatched junction nucleotides: 3. CDR3 coding DNA: TGTGCCAGCAGTGAACGACAGGGGGAACAGCCCCAGCATTTT. Its translation: CASSERQGEQPQHF.

This chain uses TRBV19 with TRBJ1-2; 9 bases are shared with TRBD1. J gave up 8 bases and V 5 bases, and 9 bases lay outside the gene matches. Per germline, CDR1 LNHDA and CDR2 SQIVND (reference sequence). CDR3 length: 14 residues. The CDR3 spells CASSSWDRDWGYTF. CDR3 nucleotide sequence: TGTGCCAGTAGTTCGTGGGACAGGGACTGGGGCTACACCTTC.

There are a few counts of this clone. This sequence joins TRBV2 and TRBJ1-6, with D possibly matching TRBD1 (5 bases). V lost 6 bases and J lost 8, with 11 bases in between. The germline CDR1 and CDR2 sequences are SNHLY and FYNNEI. The CDR3 length is 13 residues. CDR3 residues: CASSVGVDSPLHF. DNA for the CDR3: TGTGCCAGCAGCGTGGGGGTGGATTCACCCCTCCACTTT.

The rearrangement uses TRBV9 and TRBJ2-1; 7 bases map to TRBD2. CDR1 and CDR2 from the germline V gene are SGDLS and YYNGEE. V gave up 7 bases and J gave up 8 bases; unmatched junction bases: 15. The CDR3 spans 15 residues. CDR3 residues: CASSPPGRITHEQFF. DNA for the CDR3: TGTGCCAGCTCGCCCCCCGGGAGGATCACGCATGAGCAGTTCTTC.

V usage is TRBV28 and J usage is TRBJ2-1; 9 bases are shared with TRBD1. Germline values: CDR1 MDHEN, CDR2 SYDVKM. Trimming at V came to 6 bases and at J to 4 bases, leaving 7 bases not matched to a gene. The CDR3 is 15 amino acids. CDR3 DNA sequence: TGTGCCAGCAGACCCGGGACAGGGTCTTACAATGAGCAGTTCTTC. Residues: CASRPGTGSYNEQFF. Together with reference TRBV28 and TRBJ2-1, the CDR3 gives the full variable domain: DVKVTQSSRYLVKRTGEKVFLECVQDMDHENMFWYRQDPGLGLRLIYFSYDVKMKEKGDIPEGYSVSREKKERFSLILESASTNQTSMYLCASRPGTGSYNEQFFGPGTRLTVL.

This chain links TRBV7-8 with TRBJ2-7; D might be TRBD2 (6 bases). The V gene's germline CDR1 is SGHVS and CDR2 FQNEAQ. This CDR3 region has 17 residues. Trimming left V 1 base short and J 0 bases short, with 16 bases between. The CDR3 spells CASSLVFISGYSYEQYF. CDR3 DNA sequence: TGTGCCAGCAGCTTAGTTTTCATTAGCGGTTACTCCTACGAGCAGTACTTC.

CDR3 region: CASSGSSGGVTDTQYF. In nucleotides, the CDR3 is TGTGCCAGCAGTGGATCCAGCGGGGGGGTAACAGATACGCAGTATTTT. The gene calls are TRBV2 and TRBJ2-3, with 10 bases lining up with TRBD2. Germline V gene data show CDR1 as SNHLY and CDR2 as FYNNEI. The CDR3 has 16 residues. Trimming removed 4 bases from V and 3 bases from J; junction bases left unmatched: 7.